This is a list of T cell receptor beta chains from one sample in a study of response to subunit inactivated influenza vaccine. TCRdb re-derived calls from the RT-PCR reads in MiXCR, one entry per CDR3 protein. The sample consists of roughly 500,000 distinct CDR3 sequences, approximately 20% of them appearing once. This same sample was also part of a study on T cells expressing NK-cell markers.

The input for sequencing was CD4+ T cells sorted from PBMCs, taken 11 to 12 days after vaccination. The receptors stem from a man aged 45-65 years who received an inactivated influenza vaccine. Both conserved end residues are part of each CDR3. The D gene is left open where the match is weak. For some rows the clone size is stated as once, few or many, or as a class when expanded; others skip it.

V	size	D	J	CDR3	DNA
TRBV9	-	TRBD2	TRBJ2-3	CASSPGTSSTDTQYF	TGTGCCAGCAGCCCCGGGACTAGCAGCACAGATACGCAGTATTTT
TRBV7-2	-	-	TRBJ2-3	CASRPGVDTQYF	TGTGCCAGCAGACCAGGGGTCGATACGCAGTATTTT
TRBV29-1	many	-	TRBJ2-3	CSVEDRVRASTDTQYF	TGCAGCGTTGAAGATCGAGTCAGAGCTAGCACAGATACGCAGTATTTT
TRBV29-1	-	-	TRBJ2-7	CSIVDGTYEQYF	TGCAGCATTGTTGACGGGACCTACGAGCAGTACTTC
TRBV28	few	TRBD1	TRBJ1-2	CASSHRDRVDYGYTF	TGTGCCAGCAGTCACCGGGACAGGGTTGACTATGGCTACACCTTC
TRBV7-9	many	TRBD2	TRBJ2-2	CASSLAGSGELFF	TGTGCCAGCAGTTTAGCGGGTAGCGGGGAGCTGTTTTTT
TRBV29-1	many	-	TRBJ2-5	CSARARALQETQYF	TGCAGCGCCCGTGCTCGGGCCCTCCAAGAGACCCAGTACTTC
TRBV6-1	many	-	TRBJ1-1	CASSPALNTEAFF	TGTGCCAGCAGTCCCGCCTTGAACACTGAAGCTTTCTTT
TRBV19	few	TRBD2	TRBJ2-4	CASSSPGLAGGLKNIQYF	TGTGCCAGTAGTAGTCCCGGCCTCGCGGGGGGTCTAAAAAACATTCAGTACTTC
TRBV5-1	few	-	TRBJ1-2	CASSGGEDYGYTF	TGCGCCAGCAGCGGGGGAGAGGACTATGGCTACACCTTC
TRBV11-2	-	TRBD2	TRBJ2-1	CASSLRASGGIYNEQFF	TGTGCCAGCAGCTTACGGGCTAGCGGGGGCATTTACAATGAGCAGTTCTTC
TRBV18	-	-	TRBJ2-7	CASSPPPGAIYEQYF	TGTGCCAGCTCACCACCCCCAGGGGCTATTTACGAGCAGTACTTC
TRBV20-1	-	-	TRBJ1-1	CSADWHLNTEAFF	TGCAGTGCTGACTGGCATTTGAACACTGAAGCTTTCTTT
TRBV20-1	few	-	TRBJ2-7	CSARVRSILTSYEQYF	TGCAGTGCTAGAGTCCGGTCCATATTAACATCCTACGAGCAGTACTTC
TRBV20-1	-	-	TRBJ1-1	CSARDKVQGFMNTEAFF	TGCAGTGCTAGAGATAAGGTCCAGGGTTTCATGAACACTGAAGCTTTCTTT
TRBV7-9	-	-	TRBJ2-7	CASSLYPRGPATYEQYF	TGTGCCAGCAGCTTATACCCCCGGGGTCCGGCTACCTACGAGCAGTACTTC
TRBV12-3/TRBV12-4	few	TRBD2	TRBJ2-2	CASIGLAGTGELFF	TGTGCCAGCATTGGACTAGCGGGCACCGGGGAGCTGTTTTTT
TRBV29-1	-	TRBD1	TRBJ2-3	CSVRGRSTDTQYF	TGCAGCGTCAGGGGGCGTAGCACAGATACGCAGTATTTT
TRBV6-2/TRBV6-3	few	TRBD2	TRBJ2-1	CASSYPLREAGGMNEQFF	TGTGCCAGCAGTTACCCCCTCCGGGAAGCGGGAGGGATGAATGAGCAGTTCTTC
TRBV7-8	-	-	TRBJ2-5	CASGLGRAKMAQYF	TGTGCCAGCGGCTTGGGGCGTGCCAAGATGGCCCAGTACTTC
TRBV28	many	-	TRBJ2-7	CASTSKREQYF	TGTGCCAGCACCAGTAAGAGGGAGCAGTACTTC
TRBV20-1	-	-	TRBJ2-5	CSASPGGRETQYF	TGCAGTGCGAGTCCGGGCGGACGGGAGACCCAGTACTTC
TRBV28	few	TRBD1	TRBJ1-3	CASSQTGAGNTIYF	TGTGCCAGCAGTCAAACAGGGGCTGGAAACACCATATATTTT
TRBV5-1	few	-	TRBJ1-1	CASSPRRDTEAFF	TGCGCCAGCAGCCCCCGCCGGGACACTGAAGCTTTCTTT
TRBV11-2	-	TRBD2	TRBJ2-7	CASSEPLAGGPYEQYF	TGTGCCAGCAGCGAGCCCCTAGCGGGAGGGCCATACGAGCAGTACTTC
TRBV7-2	few	TRBD2	TRBJ2-1	CASRRGGAGRNEQFF	TGTGCCAGCCGGCGGGGGGGGGCTGGGCGGAATGAGCAGTTCTTC
TRBV12-3/TRBV12-4	-	TRBD1	TRBJ2-7	CASRYRDRGSEQYF	TGTGCCAGCAGGTACCGGGACAGGGGATCCGAGCAGTACTTC
TRBV12-3/TRBV12-4	-	-	TRBJ2-1	CASSALAIGQFF	TGTGCCAGCAGTGCACTAGCAATTGGGCAGTTCTTC